This entry features one TCR beta chain sequence. This record belongs to a study of control samples from healthy donors and cancer patients. Here immunoSEQ multiplex PCR was the method, and the copy in TCRdb shows in-frame clones only, minus some. This sample has more than 35,000 clones; about 95% occur once, and the top ten carry roughly 25%. Sequencing was done on a sample of blood. The receptor's source is a man between 60 and 75 years old in good health.

The CDR3 coding sequence is TGTGCCAGCAGCTTAGCGGGGGACGCCGGTAATCAGCCCCAGCATTTT. Translation: CASSLAGDAGNQPQHF. The chain recombines TRBV7-8 with TRBJ1-5; TRBD1 is a possible D gene (5 bases). The CDR3 totals 16 residues. V dropped 0 bases and J dropped 4 bases, with 13 bases sitting between them. Germline CDR1 is SGHVS and CDR2 is FQNEAQ.